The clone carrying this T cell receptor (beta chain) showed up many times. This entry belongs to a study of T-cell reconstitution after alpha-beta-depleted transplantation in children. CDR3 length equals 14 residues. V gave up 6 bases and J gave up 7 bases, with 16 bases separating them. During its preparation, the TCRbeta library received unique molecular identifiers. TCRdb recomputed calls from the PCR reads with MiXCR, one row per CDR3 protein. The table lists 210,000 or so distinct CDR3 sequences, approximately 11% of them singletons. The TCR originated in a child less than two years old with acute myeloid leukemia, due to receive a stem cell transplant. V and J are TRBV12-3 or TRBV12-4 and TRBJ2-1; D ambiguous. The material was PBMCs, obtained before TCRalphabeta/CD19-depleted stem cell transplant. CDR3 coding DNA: TGTGCCAGCAGCCTTCTGTCCATGCGGAATGAGCAGTTCTTC. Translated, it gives CASSLLSMRNEQFF.